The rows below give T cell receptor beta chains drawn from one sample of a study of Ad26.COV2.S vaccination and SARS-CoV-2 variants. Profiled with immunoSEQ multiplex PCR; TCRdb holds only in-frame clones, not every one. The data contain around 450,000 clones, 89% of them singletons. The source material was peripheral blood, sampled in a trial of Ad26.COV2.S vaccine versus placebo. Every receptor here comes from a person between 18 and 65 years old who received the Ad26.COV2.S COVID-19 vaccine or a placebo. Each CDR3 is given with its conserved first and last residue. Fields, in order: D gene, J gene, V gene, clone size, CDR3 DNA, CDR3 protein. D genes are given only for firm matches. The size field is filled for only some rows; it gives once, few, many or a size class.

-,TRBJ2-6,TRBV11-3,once,TGTGCCAGCAGCTTAGGAAGCTCTGGGGCCAACGTCCTGACTTTC,CASSLGSSGANVLTF
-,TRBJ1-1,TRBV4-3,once,TGCGCCAGCAGCCAAGGGGTTGTAGCCCGGAAAACTGAAGCTTTCTTT,CASSQGVVARKTEAFF
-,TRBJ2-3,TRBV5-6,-,TGTGCCAGCAGCCCCTGGGGGACTGTTAGCACAGATACGCAGTATTTT,CASSPWGTVSTDTQYF
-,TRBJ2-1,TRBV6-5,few,TGTGCCAGCAGTTACAGCCTGATCGGGAATGAGCAGTTCTTC,CASSYSLIGNEQFF
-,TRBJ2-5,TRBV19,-,TGTGCCAGTAGTATAGACAGCGGATTTCAAGAGACCCAGTACTTC,CASSIDSGFQETQYF
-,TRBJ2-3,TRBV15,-,TGTGCCACCAGCAGAGATTTAGGGGACTCTCGCACAGATACGCAGTATTTT,CATSRDLGDSRTDTQYF
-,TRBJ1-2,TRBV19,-,TGTGCCAGTAATCCAAGCAGGGGCCTCTATGGCTACACCTTC,CASNPSRGLYGYTF
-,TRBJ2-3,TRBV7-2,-,TGTGCCAGCACAGCGGCAGATACGCAGTATTTT,CASTAADTQYF
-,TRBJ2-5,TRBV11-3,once,TGTGCCAGCAGCTTGACCGGGGAGACCCAGTACTTC,CASSLTGETQYF
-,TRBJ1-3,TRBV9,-,TGTGCCAGCAGCGTAGCGGGGGACCGCTCTGGAAACACCATATATTTT,CASSVAGDRSGNTIYF
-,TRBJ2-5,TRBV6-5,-,TGTGCCAGCAGTCGAGGTGCGGCAGGGCAAGAGACCCAGTACTTC,CASSRGAAGQETQYF
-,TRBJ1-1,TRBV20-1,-,TGCAGTGCCTTAGGGAACACTGAAGCTTTCTTT,CSALGNTEAFF
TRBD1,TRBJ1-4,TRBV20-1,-,TGCAGTGCTAGTGTGGGACAGGGTAATGAAAAACTGTTTTTT,CSASVGQGNEKLFF
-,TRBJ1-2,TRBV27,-,TGTGCCAGCAGTTCCCTGGTTAACTATGGCTACACCTTC,CASSSLVNYGYTF
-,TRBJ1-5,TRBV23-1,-,TGCGCCAGCAAGTTAGGCCAGCCCCAGCATTTT,CASKLGQPQHF
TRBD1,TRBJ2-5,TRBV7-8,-,TGTGCCAGCAGCTTCACCGGGACAGGGGTGGCGGGGGCACACGGGGAGACCCAGTACTTC,CASSFTGTGVAGAHGETQYF
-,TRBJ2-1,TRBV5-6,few,TGTGCCAGCAGCCACTACCGGGACTCCTACAATGAGCAGTTCTTC,CASSHYRDSYNEQFF
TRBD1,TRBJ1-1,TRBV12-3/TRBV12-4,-,TGTGCCAGCAGCCAGGGGGGCACTGAAGCTTTCTTT,CASSQGGTEAFF
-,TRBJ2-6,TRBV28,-,TGTGCCAGCAGTTTTTTCTCTGGGGCCAACGTCCTGACTTTC,CASSFFSGANVLTF
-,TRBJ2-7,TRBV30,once,TGTGCCTGGAACGAAGGGCACACCTACGAGCAGTACTTC,CAWNEGHTYEQYF
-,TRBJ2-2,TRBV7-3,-,TGTGCCAGCAGCTTATTAGCCGCCGGGACCGGGGAGCTGTTTTTT,CASSLLAAGTGELFF
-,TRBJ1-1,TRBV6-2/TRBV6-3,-,TGTGCCAGCAGTTTGCGTCCGTGGGTGAACACTGAAGCTTTCTTT,CASSLRPWVNTEAFF
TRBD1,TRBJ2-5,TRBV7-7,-,TGTGCTAGCAGCCTAGGTGGGACAGGGGAGGAGACCCAGTACTTC,CASSLGGTGEETQYF
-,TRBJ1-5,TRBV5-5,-,TGTGCCAGCAGCCCCTGGACAGATCGAACTCACATATTGCATTTT,CASSPWTDRTHILHF
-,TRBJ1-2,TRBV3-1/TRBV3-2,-,TGTGCCAGTTCTTTGAGTAGCTATAACTATGGCTACACCTTC,CASSLSSYNYGYTF
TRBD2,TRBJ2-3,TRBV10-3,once,TGTGCCATCAGTGAAAGTGGGCGGGGGGATCCAGATACGCAGTATTTT,CAISESGRGDPDTQYF
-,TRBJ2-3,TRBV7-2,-,TGTGCCATCCAGGCTAGCCCCGCAGATACGCAGTATTTT,CAIQASPADTQYF
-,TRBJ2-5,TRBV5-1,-,TGCGCCAGCAGCCCTGCCCCCCCCCAAGAGACCCAGTACTTC,CASSPAPPQETQYF
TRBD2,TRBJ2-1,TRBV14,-,TGTGCCAGCAGCCTAGCCCCCGGGACTAGGAGGTTCTTC,CASSLAPGTRRFF
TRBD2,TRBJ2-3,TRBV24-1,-,TGTGCCACCAGTGATTTGCACTCTAGCGGTGGGACAGATACGCAGTATTTT,CATSDLHSSGGTDTQYF
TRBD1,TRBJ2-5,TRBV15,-,TGTGCCACCAGCCCACGGACAGGGCGGGAGACCCAGTACTTC,CATSPRTGRETQYF
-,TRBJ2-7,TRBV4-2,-,TGTGCCAGCAGCCTTACGGGGCCCACCTACGAGCAGTACTTC,CASSLTGPTYEQYF
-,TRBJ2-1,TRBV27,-,TGTGCCAGCAACCAGGGGGGGGAAATTAGCTCCTACAATGAGCAGTTCTTC,CASNQGGEISSYNEQFF
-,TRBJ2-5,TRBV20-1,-,TGCAGTGCTACGTTCGCTGAGACCCAGTACTTC,CSATFAETQYF
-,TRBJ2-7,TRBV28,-,TGTGCCAGCAGTTTTTTGGCAACCTACGAGCAGTACTTC,CASSFLATYEQYF
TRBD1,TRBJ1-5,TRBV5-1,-,TGCGCCAGCAGCACAGACAGGGGGCAGCCCCAGCATTTT,CASSTDRGQPQHF
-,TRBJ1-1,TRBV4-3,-,TGCGCCAGCAGCCAAGATGGGGCCCCGGAAGCTTTCTTT,CASSQDGAPEAFF
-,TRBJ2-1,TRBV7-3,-,TGTGCCAGCAGCTCGCAGGGGGGTTCCTACAATGAGCAGTTCTTC,CASSSQGGSYNEQFF
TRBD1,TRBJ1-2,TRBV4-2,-,TGTGCCAGCAGCCATTGGGGGGACAGGAAATATGGCTACACCTTC,CASSHWGDRKYGYTF
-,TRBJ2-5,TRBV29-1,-,TGCAGCGGCGCCCCGGGGACGAGTGAGACCCAGTACTTC,CSGAPGTSETQYF
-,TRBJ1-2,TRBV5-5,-,TGTGCCAGCAGCGGTGATGACAGCTTATACACCTTC,CASSGDDSLYTF
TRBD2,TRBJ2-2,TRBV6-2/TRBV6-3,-,TGTGCCAGCAGCGATGGGACTAGCGGACGGACCGGGGAGCTGTTTTTT,CASSDGTSGRTGELFF
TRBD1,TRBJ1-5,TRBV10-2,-,TGCGCCAGCAGTGATCTAGGGACAGGGAGGTATCGCAATCAGCCCCAGCATTTT,CASSDLGTGRYRNQPQHF
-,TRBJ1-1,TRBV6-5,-,TGTGCCAGCAGACCACAGCAGAACACTGAAGCTTTCTTT,CASRPQQNTEAFF
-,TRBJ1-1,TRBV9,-,TGTGCCAGCAGCACCAGGGGGAACACTGAAGCTTTCTTT,CASSTRGNTEAFF
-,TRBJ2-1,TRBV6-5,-,TGTGCCAGCAGTTACAGGGGCCTCAATGAGCAGTTCTTC,CASSYRGLNEQFF
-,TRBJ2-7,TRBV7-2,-,TGTGCCAGCAGCTTAGCCGGGGGAGGGTTGAAAGGGGGCTGGCGACCCTACGAGCAGTACTTC,CASSLAGGGLKGGWRPYEQYF
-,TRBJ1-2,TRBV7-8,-,TGTGCCAGCAGCTTAGAGTGGACAGCCGCCCCGTCTGGCTACACCTTC,CASSLEWTAAPSGYTF
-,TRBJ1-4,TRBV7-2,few,TGTGCCAGCAGCTTACCCGTCGTGGGGGATAATGAAAAACTGTTTTTT,CASSLPVVGDNEKLFF
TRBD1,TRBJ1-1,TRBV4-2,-,TGTGCCAGCAGCCGACAGGGACTGAACACTGAAGCTTTCTTT,CASSRQGLNTEAFF
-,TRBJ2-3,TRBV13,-,TGTGCCAGCAGCCCCCTTGGGGAGGACTCCACAGATACGCAGTATTTT,CASSPLGEDSTDTQYF
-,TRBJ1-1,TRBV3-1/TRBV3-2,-,TGTGCCAGCAGCGCTAGATTGCGACGAGACACTGAAGCTTTCTTT,CASSARLRRDTEAFF
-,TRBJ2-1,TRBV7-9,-,TGTGCCAGCAGCTCCCGGTGGGGAGGCCCCTACAATGAGCAGTTCTTC,CASSSRWGGPYNEQFF
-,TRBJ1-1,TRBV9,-,TGTGCCAGCAGCGTAGAGGCCAGGGAGAACACTGAAGCTTTCTTT,CASSVEARENTEAFF
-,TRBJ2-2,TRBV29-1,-,TGCAGCGTTGTAGGGACGGACTTCACCGGGGAGCTGTTTTTT,CSVVGTDFTGELFF
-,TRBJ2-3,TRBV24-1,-,TGTGCCACCAGTGACCGAGGACAGAGCACAGATACGCAGTATTTT,CATSDRGQSTDTQYF